These 18 T cell receptor beta chains share one sample of origin, sequenced in a study of T cell responses to AZD1222 COVID-19 vaccine. Sequencing was performed with immunoSEQ multiplex PCR; in TCRdb, only in-frame clones are kept and a portion is missing. The sample records approximately 92,000 clones, around 86% being singletons. This material consisted of peripheral blood, taken on day 0 of AZD1222 vaccination. These receptors were taken from an adult in good health.

The rearrangement joins TRBV19 to TRBJ1-3, with 8 bases fitting TRBD1. After removal of 7 bases from V and 3 bases from J, the junction contained 8 bases not matched to a gene. The CDR3 is 15 residues long. Germline lookup yields CDR1 LNHDA and CDR2 SQIVND (reference sequence). DNA of the CDR3: TGTGCCAGTACCCCCCGGGACAGGCTTGGAAACACCATATATTTT. The encoded protein is CASTPRDRLGNTIYF.

V is TRBV21-1 and J is TRBJ1-5. TRBV21-1 is tagged as a pseudogene. The CDR3 runs to 16 residues. For the CDR3, the DNA is TGTGCCAGCAGCAACCGGGGCCGGAGGGGCAATCAGCCCCAGCATTTT. It codes for CASSNRGRRGNQPQHF.

V gene TRBV30 combines with J gene TRBJ2-1; 12 nucleotides align to TRBD2. The CDR3 sequence is 17 residues long. With V trimmed by 2 bases and J by 1 base, 6 bases remained unmatched. Per germline, CDR1 GTSNPN and CDR2 SVGIG (reference sequence). CDR3 DNA sequence: TGTGCCTGGAGTCCTGGACTAGCGGGAAGTTCCTACAATGAGCAGTTCTTC. This translates into CAWSPGLAGSSYNEQFF.

The chain is built from TRBV11-2 and TRBJ2-1; D uncertain. Germline CDR1 SGHAT, CDR2 FQNNGV. The CDR3 sequence is 17 residues long. The ends were cut back, 5 bases at V and 0 bases at J, with 17 bases in the middle. The CDR3, as DNA: TGTGCCAGCAGCCCCGCCGGGCTGCGGAGCTCCTACAATGAGCAGTTCTTC. It codes for CASSPAGLRSSYNEQFF.

V usage is TRBV28 and J usage is TRBJ2-3, with D possibly being TRBD2 (7 bases). Germline V lookup: CDR1 MDHEN, CDR2 SYDVKM. Deletions cut 5 bases from V and 3 bases from J, with 18 bases between. The CDR3 totals 16 residues. The CDR3 nucleotides are TGTGCCAGCAGTCCCGTTTGGGGAGGGGGTACAGATACGCAGTATTTT. It codes for CASSPVWGGGTDTQYF. Full variable domain (outside the CDR3, taken from reference TRBV28 and TRBJ2-3): DVKVTQSSRYLVKRTGEKVFLECVQDMDHENMFWYRQDPGLGLRLIYFSYDVKMKEKGDIPEGYSVSREKKERFSLILESASTNQTSMYLCASSPVWGGGTDTQYFGPGTRLTVL.

Only one count was recorded for this clone. The rearrangement joins TRBV6-1 to TRBJ2-3; TRBD2 agrees at 12 bases. After removal of 0 bases from V and 12 bases from J, the junction contained 4 bases not matched to a gene. Germline values: CDR1 MNHNS, CDR2 SASEGT. The CDR3 length is 14 residues. The CDR3 sequence: CASSEARLAGEQYF. CDR3 nucleotide sequence: TGTGCCAGCAGTGAAGCGAGACTAGCGGGGGAACAGTATTTT.

The chain recombines TRBV30 with TRBJ1-1; weak D call: TRBD1 (5 bases). The CDR3 runs to 14 residues. Between the trimmed V and J ends, which lost 7 bases and 0 bases, there was a span of 15 bases. Germline V gene sequence: CDR1 GTSNPN, CDR2 SVGIG (reference sequence). The CDR3 DNA is TGTGCCTTGGAGGCAGGGAACATGAACACTGAAGCTTTCTTT. It specifies CALEAGNMNTEAFF.

The chain uses TRBV30 and TRBJ2-5; the D gene is possibly TRBD2 (5 bases). Germline V gene data show CDR1 as GTSNPN and CDR2 as SVGIG (reference sequence). V was pared by 0 bases and J by 7 bases, with 6 bases between. This CDR3 has 11 residues. The CDR3 region is CAWSVLGTQYF. The DNA of the CDR3 is TGTGCCTGGAGTGTACTAGGGACCCAGTACTTC.

The V gene is TRBV5-4, the J gene TRBJ2-3, with 9 bases lining up with TRBD2. This CDR3 is built from 16 residues. Losses at the gene ends were 2 bases for V and 3 bases for J; bases not matched to a gene: 7. CDR1 and CDR2 from the germline V gene are SGHNT and YYREEE (reference sequence). The CDR3 region is CASSFPGGRATDTQYF. The CDR3 DNA is TGTGCCAGCAGCTTTCCGGGCGGGAGGGCGACAGATACGCAGTATTTT.

The chain uses TRBV20-1 and TRBJ1-1, with D unresolved. Germline V CDR1 and CDR2: DFQATT, SNEGSKA (reference sequence). This CDR3 spans 11 amino acids. V was shortened by 0 bases and J by 9 bases, with 8 bases between the two germline ends. This CDR3 is CSAREDLQAFF. Here the CDR3 DNA reads TGCAGTGCTAGAGAAGATTTGCAAGCTTTCTTT.

The chain joins TRBV5-6 to TRBJ1-1, with TRBD1 matching over 9 bases. Per germline, CDR1 SGHDT and CDR2 YYEEEE. V was pared by 4 bases and J by 4 bases, with 2 bases of the junction left unmatched. The CDR3 sequence is 13 residues long. CDR3: CASSQTGGTEAFF. DNA for the CDR3: TGTGCCAGCAGCCAGACAGGGGGCACTGAAGCTTTCTTT.

The CDR3: CASSIPGNGYTF. CDR3 coding DNA: TGTGCCAGCAGTATTCCGGGGAATGGCTACACCTTC. The V call is TRBV6-6, the J call TRBJ1-2; D is uncertain. Trimming removed 5 bases from V and 6 bases from J, with 10 bases in between. CDR1 and CDR2 (germline): MNHNY, SVGAGI (reference sequence). CDR3 length: 12 residues.

J is TRBJ1-2 and V is TRBV6-4; 8 positions match TRBD1. V lost 3 bases, J lost 7 bases, and 10 bases stayed unmatched. In germline, CDR1 is MRHNA, CDR2 SNTAGT. CDR3 length equals 15 residues. In DNA, the CDR3 is TGTGCCAGCAGTGATACGGGACAGGCTCTATCTGGCTACACCTTC. Translating it yields CASSDTGQALSGYTF.

This clone appeared a few times. J is TRBJ1-6 and V is TRBV30; 7 bases map to TRBD1. Germline V gene sequence: CDR1 GTSNPN, CDR2 SVGIG (reference sequence). The CDR3 extends over 15 amino acids. V gave up 6 bases and J gave up 0 bases; unmatched junction bases: 5. CDR3 coding DNA: TGTGCCTGCCGGGACAGCAGCTCCTATAATTCACCCCTCCACTTT. Translating gives CACRDSSSYNSPLHF.

The V gene is TRBV7-8, the J gene TRBJ2-2, with TRBD1 matching 7 bases. Germline V lookup: CDR1 SGHVS, CDR2 FQNEAQ. The CDR3 spans 15 residues. With 4 bases clipped from V and 2 bases from J, the junction kept 4 bases outside the gene matches. CDR3 residues: CASSWRTGNTGELFF. The CDR3 DNA follows: TGTGCCAGCAGCTGGAGGACAGGAAACACCGGGGAGCTGTTTTTT.

The chain is built from TRBV4-1 and TRBJ1-4, with D possibly being TRBD1 (5 bases). Trimming shortened V by 0 bases and J by 3 bases, and 11 bases separated the two germline ends. The CDR3 is 16 amino acids. Germline lookup yields CDR1 MGHRA and CDR2 YSYEKL. The CDR3 region has the DNA TGCGCCAGCAGCCAAGATTTTGGGGCCGCTAATGAAAAACTGTTTTTT. Amino acids: CASSQDFGAANEKLFF.

This rearrangement joins TRBV5-4 to TRBJ1-4; 9 nucleotides align to TRBD1. CDR3 length: 14 amino acids. Germline trimming cut 3 bases from V and 7 bases from J; bases unmatched to any gene: 4. Germline V gene lookup returns CDR1 SGHNT and CDR2 YYREEE (reference sequence). The CDR3 protein is CASSWDRAGEKLFF. DNA for the CDR3: TGTGCCAGCAGCTGGGACAGGGCCGGTGAAAAACTGTTTTTT.

The rearrangement uses TRBV7-8 and TRBJ2-7; 7 nucleotides align to TRBD2. The junction had 5 bases not matched to a gene; V was cut back by 1 base and J by 2 bases. This CDR3 contains 15 residues. Germline V gene data show CDR1 as SGHVS and CDR2 as FQNEAQ. The CDR3 DNA reads as TGTGCCAGCAGCTTAGGGGGACTAAAGACCTACGAGCAGTACTTC. It encodes CASSLGGLKTYEQYF.